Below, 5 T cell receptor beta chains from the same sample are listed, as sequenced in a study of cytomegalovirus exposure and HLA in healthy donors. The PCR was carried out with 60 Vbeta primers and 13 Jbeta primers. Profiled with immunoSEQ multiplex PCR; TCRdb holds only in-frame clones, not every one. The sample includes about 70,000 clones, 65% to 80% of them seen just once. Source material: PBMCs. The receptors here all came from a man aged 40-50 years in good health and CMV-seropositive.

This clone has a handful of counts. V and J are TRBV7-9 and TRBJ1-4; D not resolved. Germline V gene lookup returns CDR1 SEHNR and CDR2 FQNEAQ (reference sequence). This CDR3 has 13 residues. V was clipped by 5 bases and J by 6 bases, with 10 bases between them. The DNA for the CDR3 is TGTGCCAGCAGCCCCAGTGCATATGAAAAACTGTTTTTT. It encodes CASSPSAYEKLFF.

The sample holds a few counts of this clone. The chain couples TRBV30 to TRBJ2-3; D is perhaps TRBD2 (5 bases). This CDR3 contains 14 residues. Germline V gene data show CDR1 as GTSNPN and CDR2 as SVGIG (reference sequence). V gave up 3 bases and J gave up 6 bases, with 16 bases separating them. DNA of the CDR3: TGTGCCTGGAGGAAAGCTAGCCCCGGTGATACGCAGTATTTT. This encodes CAWRKASPGDTQYF.

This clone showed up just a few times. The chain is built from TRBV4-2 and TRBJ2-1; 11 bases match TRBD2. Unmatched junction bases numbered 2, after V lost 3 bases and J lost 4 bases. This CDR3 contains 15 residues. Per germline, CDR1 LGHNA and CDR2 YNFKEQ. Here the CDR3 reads CASSHSSGGYNEQFF. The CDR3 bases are TGTGCCAGCAGCCATTCTAGCGGGGGGTACAATGAGCAGTTCTTC.

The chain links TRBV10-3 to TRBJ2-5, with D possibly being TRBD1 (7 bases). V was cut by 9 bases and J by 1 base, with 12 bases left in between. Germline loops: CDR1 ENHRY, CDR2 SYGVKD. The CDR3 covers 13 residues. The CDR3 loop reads CAMGRGVQETQYF. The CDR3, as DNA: TGTGCCATGGGCAGGGGGGTCCAAGAGACCCAGTACTTC.

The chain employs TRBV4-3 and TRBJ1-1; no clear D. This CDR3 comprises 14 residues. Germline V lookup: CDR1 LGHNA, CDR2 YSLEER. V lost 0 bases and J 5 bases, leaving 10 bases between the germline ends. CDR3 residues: CASSQESGRTEAFF. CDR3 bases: TGCGCCAGCAGCCAAGAGTCGGGTCGGACTGAAGCTTTCTTT.